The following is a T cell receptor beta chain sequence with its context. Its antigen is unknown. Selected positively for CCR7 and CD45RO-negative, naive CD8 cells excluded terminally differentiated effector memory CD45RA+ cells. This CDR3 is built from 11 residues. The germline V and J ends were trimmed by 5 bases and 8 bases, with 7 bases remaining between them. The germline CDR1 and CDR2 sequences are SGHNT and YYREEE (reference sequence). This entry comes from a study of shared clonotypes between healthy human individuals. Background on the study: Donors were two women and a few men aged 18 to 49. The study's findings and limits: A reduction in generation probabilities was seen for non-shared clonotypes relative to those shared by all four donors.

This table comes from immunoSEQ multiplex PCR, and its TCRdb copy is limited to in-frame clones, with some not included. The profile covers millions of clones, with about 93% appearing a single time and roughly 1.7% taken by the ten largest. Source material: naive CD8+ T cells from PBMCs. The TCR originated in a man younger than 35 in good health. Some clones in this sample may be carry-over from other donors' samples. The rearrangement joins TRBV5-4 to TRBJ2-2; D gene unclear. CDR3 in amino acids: CASSWYGELFF. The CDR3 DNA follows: TGTGCCAGCAGTTGGTATGGGGAGCTGTTTTTT. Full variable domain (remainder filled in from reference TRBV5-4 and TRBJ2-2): ETGVTQSPTHLIKTRGQQVTLRCSSQSGHNTVSWYQQALGQGPQFIFQYYREEENGRGNFPPRFSGLQFPNYSSELNVNALELDDSALYLCASSWYGELFFGEGSRLTVL.